Reported below is one T cell receptor beta chain. The sample belongs to a study of T cell changes during pregnancy in multiple sclerosis. The method was immunoSEQ multiplex PCR; TCRdb's version includes in-frame clones alone and lacks a portion of them. Of over 40,000 clones in the sample, around 90% were seen once. The CDR3 spans 15 residues. Germline CDR1 SGHNT, CDR2 YYREEE (reference sequence). The V gene end was trimmed by 1 base and the J gene end by 0 bases; junction bases not matched to a gene: 1. The genes are TRBV5-4 and TRBJ1-3; 7 bases fit TRBD1. The material sequenced was CD8+ T cells from peripheral blood mononuclear cells, taken after pregnancy. This TCR was recovered from a female donor in good health, enrolled as a control in a pregnancy study. CDR3 sequence reads: CASSLNRGSGNTIYF. In DNA form, the CDR3 reads TGTGCCAGCAGCTTGAACAGGGGCTCTGGAAACACCATATATTTT. Full variable domain (remainder filled in from reference TRBV5-4 and TRBJ1-3): ETGVTQSPTHLIKTRGQQVTLRCSSQSGHNTVSWYQQALGQGPQFIFQYYREEENGRGNFPPRFSGLQFPNYSSELNVNALELDDSALYLCASSLNRGSGNTIYFGEGSWLTVV.